These 7 T cell receptor beta chains were sequenced from one sample in a study of T cells after yellow fever vaccination. TCRdb passed the 5' RACE reads through MiXCR, listing each CDR3 protein once. Found here are hundreds of thousands of distinct CDR3 sequences, 5.2% of them singletons; the top ten hold around 3.5%. The material sequenced was CD4+ T cells sorted from PBMCs, taken on the day of the yellow fever booster vaccination. Source of these receptors: a man between 18 and 35 years old who received the YFV17D yellow fever vaccine.

The V call is TRBV12-3 or TRBV12-4, the J call TRBJ1-5; D call uncertain. This CDR3 is built from 13 residues. V was clipped by 7 bases and J by 4 bases, with 11 bases between them. The DNA for the CDR3 is TGTGCCAGCACCCCGGGAGGTAATCAGCCCCAGCATTTT. Encoded protein: CASTPGGNQPQHF.

This clonotype was seen ten or more times. The CDR3 spells CASSQDPNRVINTGELFF. The CDR3 coding sequence is TGCGCCAGCAGCCAAGATCCAAACAGGGTAATAAACACCGGGGAGCTGTTTTTT. The chain employs TRBV4-1 and TRBJ2-2, with D perhaps TRBD1 (6 bases). V dropped 0 bases and J dropped 2 bases, with 16 bases sitting between them. In germline, CDR1 is MGHRA, CDR2 YSYEKL. The CDR3 runs 18 residues.

This CDR3 reads CASKVQTGGYEQFF. The DNA for the CDR3 is TGTGCCAGCAAGGTACAGACCGGGGGGTATGAGCAGTTCTTC. The V call is TRBV6-4, the J call TRBJ2-1; 7 positions agree with TRBD2. Germline V gene lookup returns CDR1 MRHNA and CDR2 SNTAGT. V was clipped by 7 bases and J by 8 bases; unmatched bases: 11. The CDR3 length is 14 residues.

The J gene is TRBJ1-5, the V gene TRBV5-1; D uncertain. The CDR3 runs to 16 residues. The V and J ends lost 0 bases and 1 base respectively, with 11 bases between them. The germline V gene encodes CDR1 SGHRS and CDR2 YFSETQ. CDR3: CASSLAPGLSNQPQHF. CDR3 in DNA: TGCGCCAGCAGCTTGGCCCCAGGCCTCAGCAATCAGCCCCAGCATTTT.

The table lists this clonotype with many counts. This chain uses TRBV10-3 with TRBJ2-1; D is uncertain. Germline V CDR1 and CDR2: ENHRY, SYGVKD. Deletions cut 11 bases from V and 8 bases from J, with 13 bases between. The CDR3 is made up of 11 amino acids. CDR3: CASTRNDEQFF. CDR3 DNA sequence: TGTGCCTCAACACGGAACGATGAGCAGTTCTTC.

This clonotype occurred a few times. The J gene is TRBJ2-3, the V gene TRBV3-1; 12 nucleotides agree with TRBD2. Germline V gives CDR1 LGHDT, CDR2 YNNKEL (reference sequence). Trimming at V came to 3 bases and at J to 1 base, leaving 11 bases not matched to a gene. The CDR3 covers 19 residues. The CDR3: CASSHTGLAGTYRTDTQYF. In nucleotides, the CDR3 is TGTGCCAGCAGCCACACAGGACTAGCGGGGACATATCGCACAGATACGCAGTATTTT.

The chain carries TRBV20-1 and TRBJ1-1; D is undetermined. V lost 5 bases and J 7 bases, leaving 17 bases between the germline ends. Germline V lookup: CDR1 DFQATT, CDR2 SNEGSKA (reference sequence). CDR3 length: 13 residues. The CDR3: CSAQARVLYEAFF. The CDR3 DNA reads as TGCAGTGCTCAGGCGAGGGTACTTTATGAAGCTTTCTTT.